The clone carrying this TCR beta chain was seen a few times. This entry belongs to a study of patients and donors after allogeneic stem cell transplantation. A single record per CDR3 protein comes from TCRdb applying MiXCR to the RT-PCR reads. Among approximately 20,000 distinct CDR3 sequences, less than 5% were seen once, and the ten largest hold roughly 40%. The CDR3 is made up of 15 amino acids. Germline V lookup: CDR1 SGDLS, CDR2 YYNGEE. V was clipped by 4 bases and J by 7 bases; unmatched bases: 12. The sequence was obtained from a human donor who was either an allogeneic HSCT recipient or a stem cell or donor lymphocyte infusion donor (not recorded which). It is not recorded whose cells these are; they may come from a transplant donor. The sample comprised blood, either unsorted or a sorted T cell fraction (not recorded which). This chain joins TRBV9 and TRBJ2-7, with TRBD2 matching over 9 bases. As DNA, the CDR3 is TGTGCCAGCAGCCCCCGAGCTTTGCTAGCGGGGGAGCAGTACTTC. This codes for CASSPRALLAGEQYF. Supplemented by reference TRBV9 and TRBJ2-7, the full variable domain reads DSGVTQTPKHLITATGQRVTLRCSPRSGDLSVYWYQQSLDQGLQFLIQYYNGEERAKGNILERFSAQQFPDLHSELNLSSLELGDSALYFCASSPRALLAGEQYFGPGTRLTVT.